This TCR beta chain was sequenced during a study of blood T cell repertoires in COVID-19. Study information: COVID-19 samples collected from the United States, Italy and Spain covered acute and convalescent phases. T cells, B-cell-depleted T cells, or PBMCs provided the cDNA or gDNA that served as material.

In the authors' workflow: Amplification of reference gene primers provided the estimated nucleated cell counts. Assay used: immunoSEQ multiplex PCR; TCRdb lists only in-frame clones, some missing. Clonal size and the V and J genes are those of that table, whereas D and trimming came from the DNA. The sample has 60,000 to 70,000 clones; roughly 85% are singletons. The sequenced sample consisted of peripheral blood. The TCR was taken from a man aged 50 to 59 with acute or convalescent COVID-19.

The CDR3 nucleotides are TGTGCCAGCAGCCCGGGACAGGCGAATTCACCCCTCCACTTT. It encodes CASSPGQANSPLHF. The rearrangement uses TRBV3-1 (or the pseudogene TRBV3-2) and TRBJ1-6, with 8 bases fitting TRBD1. CDR3 length: 14 amino acids. CDR1 is LGHDT and CDR2 is YNNKEL in the germline V gene (reference sequence). After removal of 4 bases from V and 7 bases from J, the junction contained 3 bases not matched to a gene.